Listed below are T cell receptor beta chains from one sample, sequenced in a study of T-cell reconstitution after alpha-beta-depleted transplantation in children. MiXCR, run by TCRdb on the PCR reads, gives a single entry per CDR3 protein. In the table there are over 90,000 distinct CDR3 sequences, about 8% of which are singletons. Here the sequenced sample was PBMCs, taken before TCRalphabeta/CD19-depleted stem cell transplant. These receptors came from a boy under 10 years old with acute lymphoblastic leukemia, due to receive a stem cell transplant. Each CDR3 is given with its conserved first and last residue. Fields, in order: D gene, V gene, clone size, J gene, CDR3 length, CDR3 DNA, CDR3 protein. The D gene is left open where the match is weak. Not every row has a clone size; where given, it reads once, few, many or a size class.

>NA|TRBV5-5|many|TRBJ1-1|15
TGTGCCAGCAGCTCAAGAACCGGACGGAACACTGAAGCTTTCTTT
CASSSRTGRNTEAFF
>NA|TRBV20-1|NA|TRBJ2-1|14
TGCAGTGCTAGACCGAGCCCGACCGGCAATGAGCAGTTCTTC
CSARPSPTGNEQFF
>NA|TRBV4-3|few|TRBJ2-5|18
TGCGCCAGCAGCCAAGTTACCCTGGGACATATCCGACAAGAGACCCAGTACTTC
CASSQVTLGHIRQETQYF
>NA|TRBV7-3|few|TRBJ2-1|16
TGTGCCAGCAGCTCCTTAGGACAAGCGAAATACAATGAGCAGTTCTTC
CASSSLGQAKYNEQFF
>NA|TRBV5-1|NA|TRBJ2-3|13
TGCGCCAGCGAGGCACTTCCTGCAGATACGCAGTATTTT
CASEALPADTQYF
>NA|TRBV15|many|TRBJ2-2|14
TGTGCCACCAGCCTCCGGGGCTTGGACGGGGAGCTGTTTTTT
CATSLRGLDGELFF
>NA|TRBV7-8|many|TRBJ2-2|16
TGTGCCAGCAGCTTGTCAAGGTTCGCGAACACCGGGGAGCTGTTTTTT
CASSLSRFANTGELFF
>TRBD1|TRBV7-2|NA|TRBJ1-2|14
TGTGCCAGCAGTCTTACCGACAGGGGACATGGCTACACCTTC
CASSLTDRGHGYTF
>TRBD1|TRBV2|many|TRBJ2-2|17
TGTGCCAGCAGCATTGACAGGGGCTATTCGAACACCGGGGAGCTGTTTTTT
CASSIDRGYSNTGELFF
>NA|TRBV18|few|TRBJ1-2|14
TGTGCCAGCTCACCAGCCGCCGGGGACTATGGCTACACCTTC
CASSPAAGDYGYTF
>NA|TRBV7-2|many|TRBJ2-1|13
TGTGCCAGCAGCTTAATACTAGCCAATGAGCAGTTCTTC
CASSLILANEQFF
>TRBD2|TRBV6-1|NA|TRBJ2-7|15
TGTGCCAGCAGTGCCTCAGCGGGGGGTTCCTACGAGCAGTACTTC
CASSASAGGSYEQYF
>NA|TRBV29-1|NA|TRBJ2-4|11
TGCAGCGTTGAGAACAGAAACATTCAGTACTTC
CSVENRNIQYF
>TRBD1|TRBV19|few|TRBJ2-7|13
TGTGCCAGTAGTCCGGACAGGGGAAGAAGGCAGTACTTC
CASSPDRGRRQYF
>TRBD2|TRBV4-1|many|TRBJ2-7|18
TGCGCCAGCAGCCACCGCGGACTAGCGGGGGAACCCTCCTACGAGCAGTACTTC
CASSHRGLAGEPSYEQYF
>NA|TRBV6-2/TRBV6-3|NA|TRBJ1-5|22
TGTGCCAGCAGTTACCCGGCCGCGGTCTGGGGGCAGGGCATATATAGCAATCAGCCCCAGCATTTT
CASSYPAAVWGQGIYSNQPQHF
>NA|TRBV29-1|few|TRBJ1-2|12
TGCAGCGCCGTCGGGGGTGCGGACTACTACACCTTC
CSAVGGADYYTF
>NA|TRBV5-6|medium-sized|TRBJ2-4|15
TGTGCCAGCAGCTACGGGGACCCCCGAGGAAACATTCAGTACTTC
CASSYGDPRGNIQYF
>NA|TRBV12-3/TRBV12-4|NA|TRBJ1-3|15
TGTGCCAGCAGTTTAGCGGGGGGCCAGGGAAACACCATATATTTT
CASSLAGGQGNTIYF
>NA|TRBV20-1|NA|TRBJ2-5|15
TGCAGTTCGGAGACAAGGGGGGTTGTTGGTGAGACCCAGTACTTC
CSSETRGVVGETQYF
>TRBD2|TRBV2|many|TRBJ2-2|12
TGTGCCAGCAGGGGGACTAAGGGGGAGCTGTTTTTT
CASRGTKGELFF
>TRBD1|TRBV7-8|few|TRBJ1-2|15
TGTGCCAGCAGCTTAGGGGGACAGTCTAACTATGGCTACACCTTC
CASSLGGQSNYGYTF
>NA|TRBV13|NA|TRBJ1-6|18
TGTGCCAGCAGCTTAGGGGCAGGGCAGAGCTCCTATAATCAGCCCCTCCACTTT
CASSLGAGQSSYNQPLHF
>TRBD1|TRBV18|many|TRBJ2-7|15
TGTGCCAGCTCACCACGGACAGGGAACTCCTACGAGCAGTACTTC
CASSPRTGNSYEQYF
>NA|TRBV20-1|many|TRBJ2-1|16
TGCAGTGCTAGACCCCCCAGGTCAGGCGATTACAATGAGCAGTTCTTC
CSARPPRSGDYNEQFF
>TRBD2|TRBV3-1|NA|TRBJ2-2|17
TGTGCCAGCAGCCAAGTCGCCAGCGGGGCGAACACCGGGGAGCTGTTTTTT
CASSQVASGANTGELFF
>TRBD1|TRBV5-1|many|TRBJ1-1|15
TGCGCCAGCAGCTCCGAGGGACAGGGGGAAACTGAAGCTTTCTTT
CASSSEGQGETEAFF
>TRBD1|TRBV20-1|NA|TRBJ2-7|16
TGCAGTGCTAGAGATCCCACAGGGGGCTACCCCTACGAGCAGTACTTC
CSARDPTGGYPYEQYF
>NA|TRBV21-1|few|TRBJ2-7|13
TGTGCCAGCAGCAAAGTTCGGTCCTACGAGCAGTACTTC
CASSKVRSYEQYF
>TRBD1|TRBV15|many|TRBJ1-5|17
TGTGCCACCAGCACTACCAGGACAGGAGATAGCAATCAGCCCCAGCATTTT
CATSTTRTGDSNQPQHF
>NA|TRBV20-1|few|TRBJ1-2|14
TGCAGTGCTAATAACAGGGCGAGAGTTGATGGCTACACCTTC
CSANNRARVDGYTF
>NA|TRBV20-1|few|TRBJ1-1|13
TGCAGTGCTAGGGCACGGGGCGTAACTGAAGCTTTCTTT
CSARARGVTEAFF
>TRBD1|TRBV6-1|many|TRBJ1-1|13
TGTGCCAGCAGTGCAGGGGGGAACACTGAAGCTTTCTTT
CASSAGGNTEAFF
>TRBD1|TRBV5-1|NA|TRBJ1-4|16
TGCGCCAGCAGCTTGGAATTCGACAGGGAGGGTGGAAAACTGTTTTTT
CASSLEFDREGGKLFF
>TRBD2|TRBV12-3/TRBV12-4|NA|TRBJ2-7|15
TGTGCCAGCAGAATAGCGGGGCTTCCCTCCTACGAGCAGTACTTC
CASRIAGLPSYEQYF
>NA|TRBV27|many|TRBJ2-7|15
TGTGCCAGCAGGCTCGAAGGGGCTAGCTCCTACGAGCAGTACTTC
CASRLEGASSYEQYF
>NA|TRBV20-1|many|TRBJ2-1|14
TGCAGTGCTAGAGATGTCACTAGTTGGGGGGAGCAGTTCTTC
CSARDVTSWGEQFF
>TRBD1|TRBV3-1|many|TRBJ1-5|19
TGTGCCAGCAGCCAAGATTGTTCGCGACCAGGGGGCGGCAATCAGCCCCAGCATTTT
CASSQDCSRPGGGNQPQHF
>NA|TRBV20-1|few|TRBJ1-3|16
TGCAGTGCTAGAGATAGTTGGACAGACTCTGGAAACACCATATATTTT
CSARDSWTDSGNTIYF
>NA|TRBV2|few|TRBJ2-3|16
TGTGCCAGCATTTTCCCGCGGGGGCCCGCTACAGATACGCAGTATTTT
CASIFPRGPATDTQYF
>TRBD1|TRBV6-1|many|TRBJ2-3|14
TGTGCCTGCCATCGGACAGGGAACACAGATACGCAGTATTTT
CACHRTGNTDTQYF
>TRBD1|TRBV10-2|few|TRBJ1-5|16
TGCGCCAGCAGATCAATCGGGGACAGGGATAATCAGCCCCAGCATTTT
CASRSIGDRDNQPQHF
>TRBD1|TRBV5-1|many|TRBJ2-2|17
TGCGCCAGCAGCCTCCGGACAGGGCCATCGAACACCGGGGAGCTGTTTTTT
CASSLRTGPSNTGELFF
>TRBD2|TRBV20-1|medium-sized|TRBJ2-5|18
TGCAGTGCTAGAGATGGTTCGGGGGGTAGGTCGGTTGGAGAGACCCAGTACTTC
CSARDGSGGRSVGETQYF
>TRBD1|TRBV19|few|TRBJ1-1|13
TGTGCCAGCAAGCGGACAGGGAACACTGAAGCTTTCTTT
CASKRTGNTEAFF
>NA|TRBV7-9|many|TRBJ2-1|14
TGTGCCAGCAGGACAGGGGAGGGCTACAATGAGCAGTTCTTC
CASRTGEGYNEQFF
>TRBD1|TRBV12-3/TRBV12-4|few|TRBJ1-2|13
TGTGCCAGCAGGAGGACAGGGATTCATGGCTACACCTTC
CASRRTGIHGYTF
>NA|TRBV27|few|TRBJ2-7|13
TGTGCCAGCAGCCACGGGGAGCAGAACGAGCAGTACTTC
CASSHGEQNEQYF
>NA|TRBV27|NA|TRBJ2-5|12
TGTGCCGGGGGGTATCCAGGGGAGACCCAGTACTTC
CAGGYPGETQYF
>TRBD2|TRBV7-7|many|TRBJ2-2|16
TGTGCTAGCAGCCGTGGACTAGCGGGGGGTCCCGGGGAGCTGTTTTTT
CASSRGLAGGPGELFF
>TRBD2|TRBV20-1|few|TRBJ2-3|17
TGCAGTGCTGGCCCGCATCATGCGGGGGGTGTGGAAGATACGCAGTATTTT
CSAGPHHAGGVEDTQYF